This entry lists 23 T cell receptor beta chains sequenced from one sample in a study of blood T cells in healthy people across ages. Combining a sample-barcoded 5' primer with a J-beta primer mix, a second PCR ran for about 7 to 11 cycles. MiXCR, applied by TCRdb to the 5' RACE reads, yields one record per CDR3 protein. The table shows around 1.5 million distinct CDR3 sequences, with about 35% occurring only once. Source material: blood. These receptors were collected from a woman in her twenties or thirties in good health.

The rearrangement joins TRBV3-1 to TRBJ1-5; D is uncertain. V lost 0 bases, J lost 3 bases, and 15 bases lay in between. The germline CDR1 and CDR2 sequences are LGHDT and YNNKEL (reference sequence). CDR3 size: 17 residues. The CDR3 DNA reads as TGTGCCAGCAGCCAAGATGAGGTATTTCGTTTCAATCAGCCCCAGCATTTT. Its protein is CASSQDEVFRFNQPQHF.

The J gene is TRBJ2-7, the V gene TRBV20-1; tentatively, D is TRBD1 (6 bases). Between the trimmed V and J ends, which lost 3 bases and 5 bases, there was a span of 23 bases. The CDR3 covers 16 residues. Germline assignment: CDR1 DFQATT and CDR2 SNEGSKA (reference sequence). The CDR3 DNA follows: TGCAGTGCTAGTCCCAAAGGGGGTGTAATCCGAAACGAGCAGTACTTC. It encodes CSASPKGGVIRNEQYF.

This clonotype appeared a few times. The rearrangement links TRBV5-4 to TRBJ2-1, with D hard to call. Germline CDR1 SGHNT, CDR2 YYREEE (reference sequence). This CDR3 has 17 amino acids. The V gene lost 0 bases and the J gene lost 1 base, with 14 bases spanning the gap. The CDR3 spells CASSLGDSSRSYNEQFF. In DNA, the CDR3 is TGTGCCAGCAGCTTGGGCGATAGCAGCCGGTCCTACAATGAGCAGTTCTTC. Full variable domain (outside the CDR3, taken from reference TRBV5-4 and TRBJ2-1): ETGVTQSPTHLIKTRGQQVTLRCSSQSGHNTVSWYQQALGQGPQFIFQYYREEENGRGNFPPRFSGLQFPNYSSELNVNALELDDSALYLCASSLGDSSRSYNEQFFGPGTRLTVL.

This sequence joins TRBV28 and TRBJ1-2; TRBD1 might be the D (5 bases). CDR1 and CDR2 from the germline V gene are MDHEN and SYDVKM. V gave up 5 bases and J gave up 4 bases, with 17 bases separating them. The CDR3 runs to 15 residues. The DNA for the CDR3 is TGTGCCAGCAGTGGGGGGAAAGGACGGATCTATGGCTACACCTTC. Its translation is CASSGGKGRIYGYTF.

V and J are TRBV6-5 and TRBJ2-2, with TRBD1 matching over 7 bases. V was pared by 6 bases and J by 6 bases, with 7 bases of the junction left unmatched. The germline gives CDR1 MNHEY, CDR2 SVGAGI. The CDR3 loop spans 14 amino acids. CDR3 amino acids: CASRLQGFAGELFF. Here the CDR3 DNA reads TGTGCCAGCAGGTTACAGGGGTTTGCCGGGGAGCTGTTTTTT.

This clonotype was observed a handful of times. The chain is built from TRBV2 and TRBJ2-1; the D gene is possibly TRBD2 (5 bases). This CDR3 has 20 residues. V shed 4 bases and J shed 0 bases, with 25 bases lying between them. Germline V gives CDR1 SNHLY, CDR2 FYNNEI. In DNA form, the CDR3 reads TGTGCCAGCAGTGCCTTCGTCGGCGTGAGCGGAGTTAACTCCTACAATGAGCAGTTCTTC. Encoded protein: CASSAFVGVSGVNSYNEQFF.

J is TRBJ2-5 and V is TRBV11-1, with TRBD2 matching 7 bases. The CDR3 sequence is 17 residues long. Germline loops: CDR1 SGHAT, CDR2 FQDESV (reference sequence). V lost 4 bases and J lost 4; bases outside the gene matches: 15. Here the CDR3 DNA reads TGTGCCAGCAGCTCGTCCCGGGACTATCCCGGGGGAGAGACCCAGTACTTC. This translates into CASSSSRDYPGGETQYF.

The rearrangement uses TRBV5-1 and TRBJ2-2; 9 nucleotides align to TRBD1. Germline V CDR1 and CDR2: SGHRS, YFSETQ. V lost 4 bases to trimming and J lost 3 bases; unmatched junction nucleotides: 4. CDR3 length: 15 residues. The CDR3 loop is CASSGRQGDTGELFF. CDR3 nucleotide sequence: TGCGCCAGCAGCGGCAGACAGGGGGACACCGGGGAGCTGTTTTTT. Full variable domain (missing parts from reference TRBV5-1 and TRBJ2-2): KAGVTQTPRYLIKTRGQQVTLSCSPISGHRSVSWYQQTPGQGLQFLFEYFSETQRNKGNFPGRFSGRQFSNSRSEMNVSTLELGDSALYLCASSGRQGDTGELFFGEGSRLTVL.

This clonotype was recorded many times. CDR3: CASGTPPGYEQYF. Here the CDR3 DNA reads TGCGCCAGCGGCACCCCCCCTGGCTACGAGCAGTACTTC. The chain couples TRBV4-1 to TRBJ2-7; D remains ambiguous. This CDR3 has 13 residues. The ends were cut back, 8 bases at V and 3 bases at J, with 14 bases in the middle. Germline CDR1 is MGHRA and CDR2 is YSYEKL.

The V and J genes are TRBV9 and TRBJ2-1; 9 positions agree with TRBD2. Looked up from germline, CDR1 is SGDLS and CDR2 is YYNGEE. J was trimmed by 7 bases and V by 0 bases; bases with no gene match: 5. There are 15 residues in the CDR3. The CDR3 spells CASSVVAGVGNEQFF. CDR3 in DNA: TGTGCCAGCAGCGTAGTAGCGGGGGTGGGGAATGAGCAGTTCTTC.

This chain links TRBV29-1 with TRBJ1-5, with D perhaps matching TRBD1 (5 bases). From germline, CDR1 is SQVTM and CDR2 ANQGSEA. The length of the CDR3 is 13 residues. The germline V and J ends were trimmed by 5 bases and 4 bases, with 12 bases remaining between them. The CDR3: CSVSRGTNQPQHF. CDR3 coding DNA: TGCAGCGTTTCGAGGGGAACGAATCAGCCCCAGCATTTT.

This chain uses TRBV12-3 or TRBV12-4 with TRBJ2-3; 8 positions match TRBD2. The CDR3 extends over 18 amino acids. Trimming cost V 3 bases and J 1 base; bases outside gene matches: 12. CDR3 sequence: CASSFVAGGIGGTDTQYF. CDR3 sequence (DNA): TGTGCCAGCAGTTTTGTTGCGGGGGGAATTGGGGGCACAGATACGCAGTATTTT.

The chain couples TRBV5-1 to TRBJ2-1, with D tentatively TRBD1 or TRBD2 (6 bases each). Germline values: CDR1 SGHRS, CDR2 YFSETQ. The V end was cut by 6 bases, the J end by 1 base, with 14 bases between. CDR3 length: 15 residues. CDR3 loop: CASISRGESYNEQFF. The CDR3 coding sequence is TGCGCCAGCATCTCGAGGGGGGAATCCTACAATGAGCAGTTCTTC.

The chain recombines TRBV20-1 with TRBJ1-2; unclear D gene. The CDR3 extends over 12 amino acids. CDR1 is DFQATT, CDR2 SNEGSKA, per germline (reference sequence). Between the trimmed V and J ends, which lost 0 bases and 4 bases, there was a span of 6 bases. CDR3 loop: CSARDVSYGYTF. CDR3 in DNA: TGCAGTGCTAGAGATGTCAGCTATGGCTACACCTTC.

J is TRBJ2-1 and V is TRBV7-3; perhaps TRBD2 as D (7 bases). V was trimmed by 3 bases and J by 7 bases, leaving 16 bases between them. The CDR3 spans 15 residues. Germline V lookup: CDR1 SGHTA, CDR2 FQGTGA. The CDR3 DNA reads TGTGCCAGCAGCTTCGAGGGGGGGGCCTGGAATGAGCAGTTCTTC. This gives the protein CASSFEGGAWNEQFF.

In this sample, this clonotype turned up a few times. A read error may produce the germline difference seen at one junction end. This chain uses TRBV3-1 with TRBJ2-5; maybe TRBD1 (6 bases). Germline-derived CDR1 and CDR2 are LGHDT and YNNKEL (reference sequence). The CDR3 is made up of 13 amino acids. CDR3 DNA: TGTGCCAGCCGCCAGGGGTGGCAAGAGACCCAGTACTTC. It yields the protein CASRQGWQETQYF.

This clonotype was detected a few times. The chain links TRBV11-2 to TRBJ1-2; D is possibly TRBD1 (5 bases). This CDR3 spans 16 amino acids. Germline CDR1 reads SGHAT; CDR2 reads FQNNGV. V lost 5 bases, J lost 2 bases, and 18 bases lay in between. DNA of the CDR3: TGTGCCAGCAGCGGACCGCGGGACGGGGAAAACTATGGCTACACCTTC. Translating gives CASSGPRDGENYGYTF.

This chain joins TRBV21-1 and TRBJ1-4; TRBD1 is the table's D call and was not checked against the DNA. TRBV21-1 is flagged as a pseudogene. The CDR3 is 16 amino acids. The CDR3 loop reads CASSKVSGQGEEKLFF. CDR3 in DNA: TGTGCCAGCAGCAAAGTATCGGGGCAGGGGGAAGAAAAACTGTTTTTT.

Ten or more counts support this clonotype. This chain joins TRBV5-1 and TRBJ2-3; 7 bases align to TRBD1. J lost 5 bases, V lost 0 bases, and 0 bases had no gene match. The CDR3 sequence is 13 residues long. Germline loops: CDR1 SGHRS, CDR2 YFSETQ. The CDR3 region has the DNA TGCGCCAGCAGCTTGGGGGACAGAGATACGCAGTATTTT. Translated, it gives CASSLGDRDTQYF.

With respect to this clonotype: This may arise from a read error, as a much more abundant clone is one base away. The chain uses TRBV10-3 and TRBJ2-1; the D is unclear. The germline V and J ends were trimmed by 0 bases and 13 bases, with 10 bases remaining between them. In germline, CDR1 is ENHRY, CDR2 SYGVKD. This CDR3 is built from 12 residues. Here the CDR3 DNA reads TGTGCCATCAGTGAGTCGGAAGAGACCCAGTTCTTC. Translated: CAISESEETQFF.

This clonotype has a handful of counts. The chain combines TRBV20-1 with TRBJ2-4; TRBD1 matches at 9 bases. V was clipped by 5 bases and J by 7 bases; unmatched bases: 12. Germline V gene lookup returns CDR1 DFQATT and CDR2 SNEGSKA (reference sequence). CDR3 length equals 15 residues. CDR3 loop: CSAVQRTGARNIQYF. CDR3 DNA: TGCAGTGCTGTTCAACGGACAGGGGCTAGGAACATTCAGTACTTC.

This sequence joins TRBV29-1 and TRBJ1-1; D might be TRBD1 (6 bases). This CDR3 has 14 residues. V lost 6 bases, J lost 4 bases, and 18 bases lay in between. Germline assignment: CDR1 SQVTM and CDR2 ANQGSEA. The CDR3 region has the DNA TGCAGCGTACTTGGCGGGGGCGCGGTCACTGAAGCTTTCTTT. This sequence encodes CSVLGGGAVTEAFF.

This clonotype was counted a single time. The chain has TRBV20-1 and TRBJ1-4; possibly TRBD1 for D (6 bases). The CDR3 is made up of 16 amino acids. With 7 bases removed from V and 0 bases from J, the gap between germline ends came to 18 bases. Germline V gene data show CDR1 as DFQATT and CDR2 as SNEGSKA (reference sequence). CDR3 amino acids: CSVPPEGHSTNEKLFF. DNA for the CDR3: TGCAGTGTCCCGCCTGAGGGACATTCAACTAATGAAAAACTGTTTTTT.